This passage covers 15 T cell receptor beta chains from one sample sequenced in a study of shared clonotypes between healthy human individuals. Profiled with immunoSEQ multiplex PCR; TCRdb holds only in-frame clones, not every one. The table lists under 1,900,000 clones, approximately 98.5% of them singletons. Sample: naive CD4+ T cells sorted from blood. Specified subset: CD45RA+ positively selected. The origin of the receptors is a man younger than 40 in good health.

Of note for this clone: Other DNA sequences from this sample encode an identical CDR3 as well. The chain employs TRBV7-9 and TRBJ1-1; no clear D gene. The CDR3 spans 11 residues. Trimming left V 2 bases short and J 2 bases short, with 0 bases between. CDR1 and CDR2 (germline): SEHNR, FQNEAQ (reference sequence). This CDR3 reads CASSLNTEAFF. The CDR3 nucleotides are TGTGCCAGCAGCTTAAACACTGAAGCTTTCTTT.

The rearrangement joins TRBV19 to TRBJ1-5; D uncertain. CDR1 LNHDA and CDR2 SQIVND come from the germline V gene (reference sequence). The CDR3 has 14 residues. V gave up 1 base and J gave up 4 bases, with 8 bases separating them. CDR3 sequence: CASSIVQANQPQHF. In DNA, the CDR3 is TGTGCCAGTAGTATAGTCCAGGCAAATCAGCCCCAGCATTTT. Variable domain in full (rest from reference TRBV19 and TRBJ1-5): DGGITQSPKYLFRKEGQNVTLSCEQNLNHDAMYWYRQDPGQGLRLIYYSQIVNDFQKGDIAEGYSVSREKKESFPLTVTSAQKNPTAFYLCASSIVQANQPQHFGDGTRLSIL.

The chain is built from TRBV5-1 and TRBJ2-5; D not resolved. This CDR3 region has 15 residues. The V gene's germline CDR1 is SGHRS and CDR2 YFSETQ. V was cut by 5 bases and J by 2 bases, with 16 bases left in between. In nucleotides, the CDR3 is TGCGCCAGCAGGGAGAGGCAGATAGAACAAGAGACCCAGTACTTC. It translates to CASRERQIEQETQYF.

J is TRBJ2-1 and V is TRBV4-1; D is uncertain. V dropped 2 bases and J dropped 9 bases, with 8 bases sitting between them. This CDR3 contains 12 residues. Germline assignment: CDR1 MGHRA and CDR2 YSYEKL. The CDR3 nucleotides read TGCGCCAGCAGCCAATATGGGTCTGAGCAGTTCTTC. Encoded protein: CASSQYGSEQFF.

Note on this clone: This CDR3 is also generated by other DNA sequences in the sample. The DNA of the CDR3 is TGCAGCGTTGGTGGGAGGGCCGTAGATACGCAGTATTTT. It specifies CSVGGRAVDTQYF. The chain employs TRBV29-1 and TRBJ2-3; 7 positions agree with TRBD2. Germline V gives CDR1 SQVTM, CDR2 ANQGSEA. This CDR3 spans 13 amino acids. V gave up 4 bases and J gave up 5 bases; unmatched junction bases: 6.

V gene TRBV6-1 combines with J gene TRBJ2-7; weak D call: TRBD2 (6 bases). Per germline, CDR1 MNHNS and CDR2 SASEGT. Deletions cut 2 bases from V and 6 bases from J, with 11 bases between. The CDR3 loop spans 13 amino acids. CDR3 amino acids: CASSEHWDFEQYF. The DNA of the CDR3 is TGTGCCAGCAGTGAACACTGGGACTTCGAGCAGTACTTC.

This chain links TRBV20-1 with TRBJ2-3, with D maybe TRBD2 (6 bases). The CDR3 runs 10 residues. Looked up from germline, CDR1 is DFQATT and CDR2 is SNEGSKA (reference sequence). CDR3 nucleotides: TGCGGAACGGGAGCAGATACGCAGTATTTT. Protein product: CGTGADTQYF.

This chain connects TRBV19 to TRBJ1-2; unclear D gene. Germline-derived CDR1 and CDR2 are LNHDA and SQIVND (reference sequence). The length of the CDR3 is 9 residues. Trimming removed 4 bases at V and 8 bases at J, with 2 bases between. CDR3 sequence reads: CASSKGYTF. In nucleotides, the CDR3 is TGTGCCAGTAGTAAAGGCTACACCTTC.

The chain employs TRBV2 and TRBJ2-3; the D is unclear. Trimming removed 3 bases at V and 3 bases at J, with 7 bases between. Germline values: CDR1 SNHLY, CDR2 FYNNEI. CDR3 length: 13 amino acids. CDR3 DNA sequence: TGTGCCAGCAGTGACCTGATTACAGATACGCAGTATTTT. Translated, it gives CASSDLITDTQYF.

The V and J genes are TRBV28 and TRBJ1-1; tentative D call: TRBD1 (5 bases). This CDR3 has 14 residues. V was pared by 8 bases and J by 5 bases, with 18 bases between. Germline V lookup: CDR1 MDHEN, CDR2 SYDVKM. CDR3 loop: CASGGEPPGTEAFF. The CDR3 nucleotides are TGTGCCAGCGGAGGGGAACCACCGGGGACTGAAGCTTTCTTT. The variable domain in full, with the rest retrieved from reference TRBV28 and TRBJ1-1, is DVKVTQSSRYLVKRTGEKVFLECVQDMDHENMFWYRQDPGLGLRLIYFSYDVKMKEKGDIPEGYSVSREKKERFSLILESASTNQTSMYLCASGGEPPGTEAFFGQGTRLTVV.

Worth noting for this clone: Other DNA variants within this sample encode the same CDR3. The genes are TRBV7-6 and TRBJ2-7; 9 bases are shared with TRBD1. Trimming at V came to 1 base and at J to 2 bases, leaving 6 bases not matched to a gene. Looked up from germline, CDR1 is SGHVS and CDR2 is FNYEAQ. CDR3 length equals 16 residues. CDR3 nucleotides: TGTGCCAGCAGCTTAGGCGGACAGGGGACTACCTACGAGCAGTACTTC. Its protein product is CASSLGGQGTTYEQYF.

This chain's CDR3 is CASSDRGTYTGELFF. DNA for the CDR3: TGTGCCAGCAGCGACCGGGGGACTTACACCGGGGAGCTGTTTTTT. The rearrangement links TRBV5-8 to TRBJ2-2, with a possible D match to TRBD2 (6 bases). The ends were cut back, 4 bases at V and 3 bases at J, with 13 bases in the middle. The CDR3 runs to 15 residues. Germline assignment: CDR1 SGHTS and CDR2 YDEGEE.

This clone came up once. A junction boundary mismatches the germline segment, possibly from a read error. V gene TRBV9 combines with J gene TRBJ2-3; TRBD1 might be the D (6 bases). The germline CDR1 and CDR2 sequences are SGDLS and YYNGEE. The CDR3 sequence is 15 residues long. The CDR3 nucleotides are TGTGCCGGCAGCCCTGTCGGGACAACCACAGATACGCAGTATTTT. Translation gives CAGSPVGTTTDTQYF.

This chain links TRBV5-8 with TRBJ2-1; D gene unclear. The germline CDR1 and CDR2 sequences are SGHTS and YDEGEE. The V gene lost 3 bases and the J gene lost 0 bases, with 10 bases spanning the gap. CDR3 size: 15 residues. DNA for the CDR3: TGTGCCAGCAGCTCCCTAGGATCCTCCTACAATGAGCAGTTCTTC. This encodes CASSSLGSSYNEQFF.

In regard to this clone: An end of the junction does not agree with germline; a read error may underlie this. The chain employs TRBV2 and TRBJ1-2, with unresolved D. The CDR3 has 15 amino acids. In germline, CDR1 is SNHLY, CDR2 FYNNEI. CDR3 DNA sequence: TGTGCCAGCAGGGAAGAGCGGGGATTTAACTATGGCTACACCTTC. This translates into CASREERGFNYGYTF.